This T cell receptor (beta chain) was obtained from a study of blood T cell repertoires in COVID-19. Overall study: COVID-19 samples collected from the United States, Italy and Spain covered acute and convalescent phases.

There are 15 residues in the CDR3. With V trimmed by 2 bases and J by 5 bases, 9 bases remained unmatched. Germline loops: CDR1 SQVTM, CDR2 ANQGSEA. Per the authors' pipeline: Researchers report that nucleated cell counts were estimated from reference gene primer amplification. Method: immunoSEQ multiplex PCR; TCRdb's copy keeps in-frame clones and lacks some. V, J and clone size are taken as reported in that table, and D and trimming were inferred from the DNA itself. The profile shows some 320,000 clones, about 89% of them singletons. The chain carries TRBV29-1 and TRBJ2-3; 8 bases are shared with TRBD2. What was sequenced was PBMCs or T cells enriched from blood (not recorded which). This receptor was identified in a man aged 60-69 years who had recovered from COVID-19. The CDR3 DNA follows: TGCAGCGTTGAACGGCCGGGAGGGCGGGGAGATACGCAGTATTTT. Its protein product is CSVERPGGRGDTQYF.